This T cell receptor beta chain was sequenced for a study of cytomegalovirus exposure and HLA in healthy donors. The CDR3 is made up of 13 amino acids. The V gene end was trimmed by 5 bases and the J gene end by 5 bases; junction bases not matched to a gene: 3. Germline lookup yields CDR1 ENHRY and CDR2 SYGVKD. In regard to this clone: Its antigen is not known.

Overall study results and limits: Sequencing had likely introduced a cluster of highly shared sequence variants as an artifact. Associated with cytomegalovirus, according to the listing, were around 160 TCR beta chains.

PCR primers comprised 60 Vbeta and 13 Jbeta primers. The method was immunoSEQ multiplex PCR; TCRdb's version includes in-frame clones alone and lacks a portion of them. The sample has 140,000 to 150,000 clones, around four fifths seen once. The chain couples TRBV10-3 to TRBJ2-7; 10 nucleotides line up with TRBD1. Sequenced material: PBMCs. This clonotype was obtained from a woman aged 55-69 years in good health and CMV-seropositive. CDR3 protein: CAISSGTGDEQYF. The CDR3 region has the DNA TGTGCCATCAGTTCCGGGACAGGGGACGAGCAGTACTTC.